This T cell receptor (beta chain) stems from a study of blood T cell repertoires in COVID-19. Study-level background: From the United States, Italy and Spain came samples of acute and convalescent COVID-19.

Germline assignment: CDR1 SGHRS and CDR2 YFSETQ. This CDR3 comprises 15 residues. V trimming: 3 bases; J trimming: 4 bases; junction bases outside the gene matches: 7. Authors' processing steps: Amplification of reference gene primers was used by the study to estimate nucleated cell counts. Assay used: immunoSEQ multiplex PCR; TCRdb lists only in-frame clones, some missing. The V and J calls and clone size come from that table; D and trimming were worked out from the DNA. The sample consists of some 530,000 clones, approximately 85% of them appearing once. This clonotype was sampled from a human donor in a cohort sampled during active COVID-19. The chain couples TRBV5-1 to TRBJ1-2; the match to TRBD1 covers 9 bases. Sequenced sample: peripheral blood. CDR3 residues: CASSSGQGTFYGYTF. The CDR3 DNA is TGCGCCAGCAGCTCTGGACAGGGGACATTCTATGGCTACACCTTC.